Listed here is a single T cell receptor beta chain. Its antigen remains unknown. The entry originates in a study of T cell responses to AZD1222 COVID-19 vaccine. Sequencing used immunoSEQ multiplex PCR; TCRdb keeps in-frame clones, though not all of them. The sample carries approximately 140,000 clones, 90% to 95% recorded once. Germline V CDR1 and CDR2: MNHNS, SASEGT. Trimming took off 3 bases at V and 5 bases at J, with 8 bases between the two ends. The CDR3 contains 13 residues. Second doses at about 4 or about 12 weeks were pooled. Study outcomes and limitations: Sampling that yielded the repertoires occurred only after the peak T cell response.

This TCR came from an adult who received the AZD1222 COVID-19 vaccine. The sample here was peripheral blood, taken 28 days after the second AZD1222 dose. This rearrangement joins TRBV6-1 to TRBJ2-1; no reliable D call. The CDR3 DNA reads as TGTGCCAGCAGTGATATTACGGACAATGAGCAGTTCTTC. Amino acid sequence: CASSDITDNEQFF.